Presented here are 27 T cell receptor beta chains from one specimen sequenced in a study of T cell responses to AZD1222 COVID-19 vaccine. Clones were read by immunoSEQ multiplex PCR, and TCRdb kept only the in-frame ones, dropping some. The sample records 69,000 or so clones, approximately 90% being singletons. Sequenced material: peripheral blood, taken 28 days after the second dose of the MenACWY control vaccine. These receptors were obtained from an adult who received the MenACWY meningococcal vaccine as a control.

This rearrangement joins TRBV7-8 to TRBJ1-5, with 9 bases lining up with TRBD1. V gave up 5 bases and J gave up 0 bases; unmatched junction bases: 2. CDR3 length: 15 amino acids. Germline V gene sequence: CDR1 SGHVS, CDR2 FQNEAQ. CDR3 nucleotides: TGTGCCAGCAGCCGGGACAGGGCTAGCAATCAGCCCCAGCATTTT. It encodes CASSRDRASNQPQHF.

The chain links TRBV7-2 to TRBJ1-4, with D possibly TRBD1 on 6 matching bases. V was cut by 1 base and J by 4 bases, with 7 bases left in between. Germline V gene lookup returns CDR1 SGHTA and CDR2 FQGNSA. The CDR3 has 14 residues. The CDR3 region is CASSLGDINEKLFF. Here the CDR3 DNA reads TGTGCCAGCAGCTTAGGGGACATTAATGAAAAACTGTTTTTT.

The CDR3 region is CSVSRGPRNGYTF. CDR3 nucleotides: TGCAGCGTTTCACGGGGTCCACGGAATGGCTACACCTTC. The gene calls are TRBV29-1 and TRBJ1-2; D is unresolved. Germline CDR1 SQVTM, CDR2 ANQGSEA. CDR3 size: 13 residues. V was cut by 5 bases and J by 6 bases, with 16 bases left in between.

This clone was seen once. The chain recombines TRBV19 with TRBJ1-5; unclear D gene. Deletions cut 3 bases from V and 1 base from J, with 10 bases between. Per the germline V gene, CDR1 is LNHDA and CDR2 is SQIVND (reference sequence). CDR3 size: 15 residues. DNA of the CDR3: TGTGCCAGTAGTATCCCATTTTTGAGCAATCAGCCCCAGCATTTT. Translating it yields CASSIPFLSNQPQHF.

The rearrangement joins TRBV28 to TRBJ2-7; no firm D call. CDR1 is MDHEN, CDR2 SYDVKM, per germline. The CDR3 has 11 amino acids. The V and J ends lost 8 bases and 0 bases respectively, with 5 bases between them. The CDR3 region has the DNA TGTGCCAGCTGGAGCTCCTACGAGCAGTACTTC. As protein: CASWSSYEQYF.

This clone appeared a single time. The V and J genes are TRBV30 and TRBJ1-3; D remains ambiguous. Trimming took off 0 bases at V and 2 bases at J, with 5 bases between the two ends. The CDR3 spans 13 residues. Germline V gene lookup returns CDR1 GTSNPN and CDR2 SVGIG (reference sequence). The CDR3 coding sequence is TGTGCCTGGAGTGTAACAGCTGGAAACACCATATATTTT. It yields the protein CAWSVTAGNTIYF.

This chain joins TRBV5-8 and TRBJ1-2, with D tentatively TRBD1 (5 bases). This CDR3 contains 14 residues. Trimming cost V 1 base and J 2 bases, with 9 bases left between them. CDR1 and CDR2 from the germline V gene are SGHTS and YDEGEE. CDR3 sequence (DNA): TGTGCCAGCAGCTTGCGTCCAGGGAACTATGGCTACACCTTC. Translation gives CASSLRPGNYGYTF.

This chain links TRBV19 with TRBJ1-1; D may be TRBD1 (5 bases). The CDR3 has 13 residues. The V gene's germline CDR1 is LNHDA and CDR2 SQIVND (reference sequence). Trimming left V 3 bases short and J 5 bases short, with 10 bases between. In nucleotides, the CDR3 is TGTGCCAGTAGTATTAGGGACTGGACTGAAGCTTTCTTT. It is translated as CASSIRDWTEAFF.

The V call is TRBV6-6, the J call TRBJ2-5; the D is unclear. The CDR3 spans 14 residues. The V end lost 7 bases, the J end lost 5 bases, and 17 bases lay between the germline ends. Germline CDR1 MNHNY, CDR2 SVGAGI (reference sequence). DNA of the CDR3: TGTGCCAGCATTAAGACCCAGGCCGTGGAGACCCAGTACTTC. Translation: CASIKTQAVETQYF.

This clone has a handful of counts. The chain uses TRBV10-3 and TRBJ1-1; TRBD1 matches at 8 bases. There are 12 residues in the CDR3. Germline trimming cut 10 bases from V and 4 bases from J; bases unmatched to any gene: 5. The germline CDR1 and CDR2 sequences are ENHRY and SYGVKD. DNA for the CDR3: TGTGCCACCCAGGGGGCCGGCACTGAAGCTTTCTTT. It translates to CATQGAGTEAFF.

The CDR3 region is CAISVWEGEEAFF. The DNA of the CDR3 is TGTGCCATCAGTGTCTGGGAGGGGGAGGAAGCTTTCTTT. This rearrangement joins TRBV10-3 to TRBJ1-1; tentative D call: TRBD1 (6 bases). The V gene lost 4 bases and the J gene lost 8 bases, with 14 bases spanning the gap. Germline V gene data show CDR1 as ENHRY and CDR2 as SYGVKD. The CDR3 covers 13 residues.

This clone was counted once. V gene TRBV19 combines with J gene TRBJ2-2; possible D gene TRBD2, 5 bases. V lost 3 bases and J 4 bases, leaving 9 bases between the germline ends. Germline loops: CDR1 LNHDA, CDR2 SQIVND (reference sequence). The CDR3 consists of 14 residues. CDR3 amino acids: CASSIGLATGELFF. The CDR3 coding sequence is TGTGCCAGTAGTATCGGTCTAGCCACCGGGGAGCTGTTTTTT. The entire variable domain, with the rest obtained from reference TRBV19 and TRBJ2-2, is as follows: DGGITQSPKYLFRKEGQNVTLSCEQNLNHDAMYWYRQDPGQGLRLIYYSQIVNDFQKGDIAEGYSVSREKKESFPLTVTSAQKNPTAFYLCASSIGLATGELFFGEGSRLTVL.

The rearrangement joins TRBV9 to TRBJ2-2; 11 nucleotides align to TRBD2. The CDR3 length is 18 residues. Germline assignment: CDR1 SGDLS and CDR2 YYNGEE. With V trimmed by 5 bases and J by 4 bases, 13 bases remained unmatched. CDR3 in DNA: TGTGCCAGCAGTCGTAGGCTACTAGCGGGGGCGATCACCGGGGAGCTGTTTTTT. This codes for CASSRRLLAGAITGELFF.

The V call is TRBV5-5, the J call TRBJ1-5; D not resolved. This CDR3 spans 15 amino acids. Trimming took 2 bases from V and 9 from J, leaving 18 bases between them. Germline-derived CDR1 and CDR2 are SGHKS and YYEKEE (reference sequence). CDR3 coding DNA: TGTGCCAGCAGCTTTTCTTGGTCCACCGAGGCGCCCCAGCATTTT. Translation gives CASSFSWSTEAPQHF.

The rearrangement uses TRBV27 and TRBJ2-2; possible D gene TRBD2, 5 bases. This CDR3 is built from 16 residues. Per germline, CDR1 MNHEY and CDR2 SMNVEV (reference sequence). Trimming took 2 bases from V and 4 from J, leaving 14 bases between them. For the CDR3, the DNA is TGTGCCAGCAGTTTAATATCGGCTAGCTTCACCGGGGAGCTGTTTTTT. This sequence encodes CASSLISASFTGELFF.

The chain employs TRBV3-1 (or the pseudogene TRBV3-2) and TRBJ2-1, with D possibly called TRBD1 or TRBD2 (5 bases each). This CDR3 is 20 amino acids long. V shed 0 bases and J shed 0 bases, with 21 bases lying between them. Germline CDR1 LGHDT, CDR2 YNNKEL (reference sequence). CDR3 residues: CASSQDSRGPGRSSYNEQFF. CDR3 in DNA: TGTGCCAGCAGCCAAGATTCTCGGGGTCCGGGACGTAGCTCCTACAATGAGCAGTTCTTC.

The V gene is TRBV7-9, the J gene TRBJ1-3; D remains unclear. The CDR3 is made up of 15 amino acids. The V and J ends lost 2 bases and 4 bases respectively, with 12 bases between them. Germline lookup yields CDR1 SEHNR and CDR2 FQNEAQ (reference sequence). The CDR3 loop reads CASSLNTLHGNTIYF. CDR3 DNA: TGTGCCAGCAGCTTAAATACTCTGCACGGAAACACCATATATTTT.

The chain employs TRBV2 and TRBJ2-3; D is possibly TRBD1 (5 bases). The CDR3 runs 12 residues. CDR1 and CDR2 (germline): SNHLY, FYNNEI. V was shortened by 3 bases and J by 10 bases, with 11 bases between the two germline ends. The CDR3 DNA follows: TGTGCCAGCAGTGAGGGGCAGGGTGCGCAGTATTTT. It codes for CASSEGQGAQYF.

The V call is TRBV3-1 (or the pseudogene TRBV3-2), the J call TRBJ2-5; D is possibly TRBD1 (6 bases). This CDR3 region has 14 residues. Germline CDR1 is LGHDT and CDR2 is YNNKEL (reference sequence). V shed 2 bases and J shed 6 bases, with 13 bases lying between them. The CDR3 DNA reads TGTGCCAGCAGCCAAACAGGGCCGGTACAGACCCAGTACTTC. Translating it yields CASSQTGPVQTQYF.

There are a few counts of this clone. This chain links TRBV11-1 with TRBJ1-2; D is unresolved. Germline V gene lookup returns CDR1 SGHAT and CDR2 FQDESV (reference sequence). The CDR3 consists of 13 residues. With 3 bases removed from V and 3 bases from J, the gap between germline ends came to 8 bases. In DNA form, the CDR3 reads TGTGCCAGCAGCTTGAGTAGGGACTATGGCTACACCTTC. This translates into CASSLSRDYGYTF.

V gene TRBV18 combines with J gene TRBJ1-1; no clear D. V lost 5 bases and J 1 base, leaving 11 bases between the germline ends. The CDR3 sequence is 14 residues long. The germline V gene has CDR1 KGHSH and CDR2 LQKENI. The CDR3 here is CASSASPGNTEAFF. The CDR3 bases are TGTGCCAGCTCAGCGAGTCCGGGGAACACTGAAGCTTTCTTT. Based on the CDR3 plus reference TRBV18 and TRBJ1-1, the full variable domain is NAGVMQNPRHLVRRRGQEARLRCSPMKGHSHVYWYRQLPEEGLKFMVYLQKENIIDESGMPKERFSAEFPKEGPSILRIQQVVRGDSAAYFCASSASPGNTEAFFGQGTRLTVV.

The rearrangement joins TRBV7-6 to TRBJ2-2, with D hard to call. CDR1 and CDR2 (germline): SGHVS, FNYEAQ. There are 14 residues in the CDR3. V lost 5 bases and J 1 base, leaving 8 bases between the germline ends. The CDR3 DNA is TGTGCCAGCAGCCCTATAGGGAACACCGGGGAGCTGTTTTTT. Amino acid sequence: CASSPIGNTGELFF.

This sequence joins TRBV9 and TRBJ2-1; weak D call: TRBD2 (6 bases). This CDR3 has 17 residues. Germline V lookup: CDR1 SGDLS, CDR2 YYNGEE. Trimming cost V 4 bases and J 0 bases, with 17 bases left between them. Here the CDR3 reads CASSRTASASSYNEQFF. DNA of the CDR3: TGTGCCAGCAGCAGGACCGCTAGCGCAAGCTCCTACAATGAGCAGTTCTTC.

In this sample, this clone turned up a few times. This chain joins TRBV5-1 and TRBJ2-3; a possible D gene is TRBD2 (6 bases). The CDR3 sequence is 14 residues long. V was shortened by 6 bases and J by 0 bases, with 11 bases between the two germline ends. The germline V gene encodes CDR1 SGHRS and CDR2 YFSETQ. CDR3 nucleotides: TGCGCCAGCAACACGGGGACTAGCACAGATACGCAGTATTTT. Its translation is CASNTGTSTDTQYF.

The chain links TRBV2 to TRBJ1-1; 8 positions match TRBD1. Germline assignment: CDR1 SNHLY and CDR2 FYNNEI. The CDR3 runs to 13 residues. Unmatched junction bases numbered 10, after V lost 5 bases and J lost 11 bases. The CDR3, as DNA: TGTGCCAGCAGTCCACAGCAGACAGGGGTGGCTTTCTTT. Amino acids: CASSPQQTGVAFF.

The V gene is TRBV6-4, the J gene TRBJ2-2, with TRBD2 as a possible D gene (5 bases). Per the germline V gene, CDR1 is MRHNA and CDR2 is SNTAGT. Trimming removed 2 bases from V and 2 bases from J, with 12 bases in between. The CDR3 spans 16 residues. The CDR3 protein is CASSDRGGFNTGELFF. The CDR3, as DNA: TGTGCCAGCAGTGACCGGGGTGGCTTCAACACCGGGGAGCTGTTTTTT.

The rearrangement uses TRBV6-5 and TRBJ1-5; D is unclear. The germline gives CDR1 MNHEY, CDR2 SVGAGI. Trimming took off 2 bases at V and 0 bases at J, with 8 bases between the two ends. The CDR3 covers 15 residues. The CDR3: CASSYTVHSNQPQHF. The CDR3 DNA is TGTGCCAGCAGTTACACGGTCCATAGCAATCAGCCCCAGCATTTT.